Sequencing of this T cell receptor beta chain was carried out in a study of identical twins. Findings and limits, study-wide: Twins shared out-of-frame alpha sequences with excess low generation probability.

Each donor was a healthy Caucasian. The sample holds many counts of this clonotype. Its antigen is as yet unknown. The CDR3 is 17 amino acids. Trimming at V came to 5 bases and at J to 5 bases, leaving 9 bases not matched to a gene. Germline assignment: CDR1 SGHAT and CDR2 FQNNGV. A template switching step contributed a universal primer site, while unique molecular identifiers were present in the cDNA. MiXCR was run by TCRdb on the 5' RACE reads, yielding one entry per CDR3 protein. The sample includes just over 450,000 distinct CDR3 sequences, 14% of them seen just once. This sample also belongs to another study, concerning yellow fever vaccine responses in identical twins.

The origin of this receptor is a woman aged 18-29 years in good health. The chain recombines TRBV11-2 with TRBJ2-3; TRBD2 matches 14 bases. Material for sequencing was CD4+ T cells sorted from blood. This chain's CDR3 is CASSPRLAGGPGDTQYF. The CDR3 nucleotides read TGTGCCAGCAGCCCCCGACTAGCGGGGGGGCCTGGAGATACGCAGTATTTT.